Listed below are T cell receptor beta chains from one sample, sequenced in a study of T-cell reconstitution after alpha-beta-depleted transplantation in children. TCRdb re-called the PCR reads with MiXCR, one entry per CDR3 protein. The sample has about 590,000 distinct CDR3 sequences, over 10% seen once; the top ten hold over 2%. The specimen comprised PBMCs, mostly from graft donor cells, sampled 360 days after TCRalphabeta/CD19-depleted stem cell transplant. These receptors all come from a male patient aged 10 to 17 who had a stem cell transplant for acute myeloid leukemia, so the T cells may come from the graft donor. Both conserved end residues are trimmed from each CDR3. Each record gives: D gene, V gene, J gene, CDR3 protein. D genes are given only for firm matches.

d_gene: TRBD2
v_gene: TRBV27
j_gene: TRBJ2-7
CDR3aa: ASSPSLAAFTYEQY

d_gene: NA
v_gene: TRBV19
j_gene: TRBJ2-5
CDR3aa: ASNVGKETQY

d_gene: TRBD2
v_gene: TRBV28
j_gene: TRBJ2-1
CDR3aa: ASSETSGSVNEQF

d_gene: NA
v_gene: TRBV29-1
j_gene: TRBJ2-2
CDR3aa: SVDRRNTGELF

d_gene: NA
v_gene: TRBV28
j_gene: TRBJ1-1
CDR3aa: ASSSPFEAF

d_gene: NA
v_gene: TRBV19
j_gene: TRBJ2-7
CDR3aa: ASMIQDGGGPYEQY

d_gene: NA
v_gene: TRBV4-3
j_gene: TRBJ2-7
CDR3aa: ASSQGLRLPYEQY

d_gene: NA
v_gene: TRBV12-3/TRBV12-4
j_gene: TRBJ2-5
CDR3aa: ASRSSWQETQY

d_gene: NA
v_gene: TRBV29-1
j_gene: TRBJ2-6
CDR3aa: SVSRANVLT

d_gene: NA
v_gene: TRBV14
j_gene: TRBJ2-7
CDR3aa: ASSHRNSYEQY

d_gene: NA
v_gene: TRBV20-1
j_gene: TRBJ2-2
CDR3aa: SASFRGTGELF

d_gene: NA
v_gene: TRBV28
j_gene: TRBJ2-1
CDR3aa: ASSFPGLNSYNEQF

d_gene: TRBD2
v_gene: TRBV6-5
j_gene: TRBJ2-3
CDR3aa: ASSYLAGGPHTDTQY

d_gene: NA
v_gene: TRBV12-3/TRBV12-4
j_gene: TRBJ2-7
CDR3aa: ASSLETHEQY

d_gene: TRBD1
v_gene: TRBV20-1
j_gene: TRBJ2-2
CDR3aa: SARGWDSATGELF

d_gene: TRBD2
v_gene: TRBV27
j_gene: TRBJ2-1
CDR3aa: ASSLSGRGVGEQF

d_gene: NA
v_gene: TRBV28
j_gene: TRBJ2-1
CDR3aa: ASTTAWNEQF

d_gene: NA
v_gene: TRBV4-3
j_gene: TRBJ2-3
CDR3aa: ASSGFGMLETDTQY

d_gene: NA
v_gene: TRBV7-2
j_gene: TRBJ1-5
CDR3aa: ASGRAYNQPQH

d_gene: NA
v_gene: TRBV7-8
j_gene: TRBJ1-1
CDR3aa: ASSLLIEAF

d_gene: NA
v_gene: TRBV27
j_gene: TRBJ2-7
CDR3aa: ATIPGAGIHEQY

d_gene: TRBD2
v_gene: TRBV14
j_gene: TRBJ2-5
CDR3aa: ASSPTVSGRAETQY

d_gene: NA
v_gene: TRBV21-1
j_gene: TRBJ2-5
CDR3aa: ASITDRVDQETQY

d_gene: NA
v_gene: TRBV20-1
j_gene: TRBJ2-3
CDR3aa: SAESGTDTQY

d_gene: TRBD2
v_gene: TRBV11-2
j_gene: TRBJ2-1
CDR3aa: ASSGGTSGNNEQF

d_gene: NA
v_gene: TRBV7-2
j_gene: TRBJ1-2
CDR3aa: ASSLVGGYGYT

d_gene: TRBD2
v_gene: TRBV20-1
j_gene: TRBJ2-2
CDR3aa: SASVSGRSLGSGELF

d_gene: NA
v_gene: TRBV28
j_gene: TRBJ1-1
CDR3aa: ASSLLMNTEAF

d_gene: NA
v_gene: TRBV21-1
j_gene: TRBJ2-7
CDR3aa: ASSKLSLNCQAGVEGEQY

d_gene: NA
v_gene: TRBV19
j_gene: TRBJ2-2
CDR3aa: APLKIHTGELF

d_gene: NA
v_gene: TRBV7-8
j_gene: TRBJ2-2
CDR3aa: ASSLSTSGELF

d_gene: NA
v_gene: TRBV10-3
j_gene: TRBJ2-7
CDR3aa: AIRVTGTYEQY

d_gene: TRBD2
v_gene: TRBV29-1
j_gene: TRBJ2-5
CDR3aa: SVRSASGAETQY

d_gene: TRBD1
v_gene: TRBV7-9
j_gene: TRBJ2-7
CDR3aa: ASGYRGDYEQY

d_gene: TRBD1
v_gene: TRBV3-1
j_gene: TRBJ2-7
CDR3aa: ASSHRDRDHEQY

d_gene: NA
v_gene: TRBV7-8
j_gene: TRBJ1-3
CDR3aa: ASSLVVGRGGNTIY

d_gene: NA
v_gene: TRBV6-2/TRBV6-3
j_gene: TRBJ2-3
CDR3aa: ASSYALWTDTQY

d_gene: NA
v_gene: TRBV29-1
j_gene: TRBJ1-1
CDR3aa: SARGAGATMNTEAF

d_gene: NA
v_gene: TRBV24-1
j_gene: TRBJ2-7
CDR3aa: ATSDRGGNEQY

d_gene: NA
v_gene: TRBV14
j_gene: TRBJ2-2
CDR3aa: ASSQDLRRAPNTGELF

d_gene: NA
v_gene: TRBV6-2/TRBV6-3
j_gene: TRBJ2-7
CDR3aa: ASSTGDVTYEQY

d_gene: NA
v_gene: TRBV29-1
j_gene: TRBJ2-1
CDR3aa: SVEAVAGKPYNEQF

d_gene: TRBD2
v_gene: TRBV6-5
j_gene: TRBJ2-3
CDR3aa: ASSQAHPGAGGDTQY

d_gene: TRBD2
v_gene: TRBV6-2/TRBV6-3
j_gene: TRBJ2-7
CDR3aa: ASSPRDYPVKINRSSYEQY

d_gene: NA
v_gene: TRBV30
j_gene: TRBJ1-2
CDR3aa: ALESYGYT

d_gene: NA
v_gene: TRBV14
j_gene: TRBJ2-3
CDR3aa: ASSQEQVRWYTDTQY

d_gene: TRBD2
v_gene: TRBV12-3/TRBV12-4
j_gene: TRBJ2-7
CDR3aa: ASRRTSGSSYEQY

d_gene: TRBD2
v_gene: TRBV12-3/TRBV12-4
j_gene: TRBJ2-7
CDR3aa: ASSTGTSAGEQY

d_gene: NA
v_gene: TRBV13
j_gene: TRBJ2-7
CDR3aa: ASSLTKRGYEQY

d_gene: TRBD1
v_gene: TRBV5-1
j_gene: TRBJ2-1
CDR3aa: ASSLGGTGGLGSYNEQF

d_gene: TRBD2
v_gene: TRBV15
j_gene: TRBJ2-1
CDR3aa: ATSRQFGAGAYNEQF

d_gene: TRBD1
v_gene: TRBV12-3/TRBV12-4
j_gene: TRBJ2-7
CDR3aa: ASSDTLWTGEGEQY

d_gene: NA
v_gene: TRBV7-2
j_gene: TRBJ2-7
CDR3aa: ASSLRPGSYEQY

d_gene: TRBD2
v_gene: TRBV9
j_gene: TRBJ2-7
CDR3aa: ASSVGLAGAYEQY

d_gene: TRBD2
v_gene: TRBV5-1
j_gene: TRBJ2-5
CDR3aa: ASSLRVLAGASPQETQY

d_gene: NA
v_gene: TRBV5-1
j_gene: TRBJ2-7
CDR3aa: ASSLFRGVYEQY

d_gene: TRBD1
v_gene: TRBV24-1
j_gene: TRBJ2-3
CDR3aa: ATSVANPDRGPTDTQY

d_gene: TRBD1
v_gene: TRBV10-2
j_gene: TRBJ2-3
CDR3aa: ASSVGDRGPVDTQY

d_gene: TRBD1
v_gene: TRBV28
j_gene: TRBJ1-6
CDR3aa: ASTPGTGDLTSPLH